The clone carrying this T cell receptor (beta chain) was found once. Its antigen is still unknown. Germline V gene lookup returns CDR1 LNHNV and CDR2 YYDKDF (reference sequence). This CDR3 spans 18 amino acids. V lost 1 base, J lost 0 bases, and 16 bases lay in between. Sequencing used immunoSEQ multiplex PCR; TCRdb keeps in-frame clones, though not all of them. The table has 60,000 to 65,000 clones, around 89% seen once. This record comes from a study of PD-1 blockade in classical Hodgkin lymphoma. Study-level background: Every 2 weeks, patients had 3 mg/kg nivolumab intravenously.

Each of the patients experienced relapse following autologous stem cell transplantation, and their brentuximab vedotin exposure differed. The study's findings and limits: It was CD4+ TCR diversity, not CD8+, that rose significantly by C4D1. Individuals initiating nivolumab under 1 year after ASCT were excluded. It was reported that newly diagnosed patients had less baseline TCR diversity than healthy donors.

V and J are TRBV15 and TRBJ1-5, with D possibly matching TRBD1 (5 bases). The starting material was peripheral blood mononuclear cells (PBMCs), obtained at baseline. The TCR was taken from a human donor with classical Hodgkin lymphoma. The CDR3 sequence: CATSRGQGRSLSNQPQHF. The CDR3 DNA reads as TGTGCCACCAGCAGAGGGCAGGGAAGAAGCCTTAGCAATCAGCCCCAGCATTTT.